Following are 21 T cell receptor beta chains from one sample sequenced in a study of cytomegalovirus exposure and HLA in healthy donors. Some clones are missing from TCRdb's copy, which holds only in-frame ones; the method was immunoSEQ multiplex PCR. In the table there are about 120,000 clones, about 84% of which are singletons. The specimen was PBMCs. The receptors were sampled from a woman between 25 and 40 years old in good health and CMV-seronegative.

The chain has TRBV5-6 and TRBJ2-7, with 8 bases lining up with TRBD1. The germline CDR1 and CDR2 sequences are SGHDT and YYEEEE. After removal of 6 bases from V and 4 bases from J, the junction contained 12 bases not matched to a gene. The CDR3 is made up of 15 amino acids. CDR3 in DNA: TGTGCCAGCACGACCCCCGGGACAGGACCTTACGAGCAGTACTTC. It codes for CASTTPGTGPYEQYF.

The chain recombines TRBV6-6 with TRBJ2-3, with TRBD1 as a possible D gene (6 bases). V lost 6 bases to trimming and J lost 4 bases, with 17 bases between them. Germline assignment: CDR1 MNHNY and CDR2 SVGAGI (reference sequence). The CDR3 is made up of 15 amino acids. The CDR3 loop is CASRNRERGPDTQYF. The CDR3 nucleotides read TGTGCCAGCAGAAACAGGGAAAGAGGCCCAGATACGCAGTATTTT.

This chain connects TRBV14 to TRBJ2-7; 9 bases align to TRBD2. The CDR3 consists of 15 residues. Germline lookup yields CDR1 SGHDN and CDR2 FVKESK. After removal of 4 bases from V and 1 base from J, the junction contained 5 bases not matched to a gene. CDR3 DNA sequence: TGTGCCAGCAGCCGTAGCGGGGGCGTTTCCTACGAGCAGTACTTC. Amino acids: CASSRSGGVSYEQYF.

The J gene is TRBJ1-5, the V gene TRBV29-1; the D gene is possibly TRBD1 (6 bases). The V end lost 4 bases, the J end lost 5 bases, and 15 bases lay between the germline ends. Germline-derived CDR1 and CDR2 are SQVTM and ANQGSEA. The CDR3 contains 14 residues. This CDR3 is CSVVEGGLDQPQHF. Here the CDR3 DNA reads TGCAGCGTTGTAGAGGGGGGGCTCGATCAGCCCCAGCATTTT.

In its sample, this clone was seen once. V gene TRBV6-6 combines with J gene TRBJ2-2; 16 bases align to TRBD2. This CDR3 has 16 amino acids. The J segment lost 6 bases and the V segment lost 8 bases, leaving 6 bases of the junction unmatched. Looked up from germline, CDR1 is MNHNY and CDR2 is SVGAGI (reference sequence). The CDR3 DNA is TGTGCCAGCCTGGGACTAGCGGGGGGGAAGTCCGGGGAGCTGTTTTTT. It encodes CASLGLAGGKSGELFF.

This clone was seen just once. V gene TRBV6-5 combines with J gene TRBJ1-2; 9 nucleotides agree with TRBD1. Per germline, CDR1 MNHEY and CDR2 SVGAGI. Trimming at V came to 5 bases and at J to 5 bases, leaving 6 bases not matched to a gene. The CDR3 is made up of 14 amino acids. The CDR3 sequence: CASSRTGAKYGYTF. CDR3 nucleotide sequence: TGTGCCAGCAGTCGGACAGGGGCGAAATATGGCTACACCTTC.

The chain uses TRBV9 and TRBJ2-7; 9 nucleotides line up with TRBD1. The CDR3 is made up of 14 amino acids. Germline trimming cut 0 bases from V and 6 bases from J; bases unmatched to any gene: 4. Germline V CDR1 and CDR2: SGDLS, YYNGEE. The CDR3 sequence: CASSVGQGESEQYF. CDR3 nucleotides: TGTGCCAGCAGCGTAGGACAGGGGGAAAGCGAGCAGTACTTC. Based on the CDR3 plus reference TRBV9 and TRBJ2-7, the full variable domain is DSGVTQTPKHLITATGQRVTLRCSPRSGDLSVYWYQQSLDQGLQFLIQYYNGEERAKGNILERFSAQQFPDLHSELNLSSLELGDSALYFCASSVGQGESEQYFGPGTRLTVT.

The CDR3 reads CASSLLTGQGVGYQHF. CDR3 sequence (DNA): TGTGCCAGCAGTCTCCTAACGGGACAGGGCGTGGGGTACCAGCATTTT. V gene TRBV27 combines with J gene TRBJ1-5; 9 bases line up with TRBD1. Unmatched junction bases numbered 17, after V lost 5 bases and J lost 12 bases. The V gene's germline CDR1 is MNHEY and CDR2 SMNVEV (reference sequence). The CDR3 totals 16 residues.

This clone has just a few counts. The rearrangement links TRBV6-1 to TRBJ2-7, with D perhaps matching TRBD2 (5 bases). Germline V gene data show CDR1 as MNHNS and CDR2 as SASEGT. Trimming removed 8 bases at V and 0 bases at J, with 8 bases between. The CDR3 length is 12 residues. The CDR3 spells CASRGSSYEQYF. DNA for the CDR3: TGTGCCAGCCGAGGGTCCTCCTACGAGCAGTACTTC.

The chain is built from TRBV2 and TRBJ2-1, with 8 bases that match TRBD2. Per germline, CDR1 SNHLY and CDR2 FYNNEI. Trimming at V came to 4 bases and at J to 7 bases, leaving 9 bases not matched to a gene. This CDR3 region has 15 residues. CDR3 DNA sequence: TGTGCCAGCAGTGGATCAGCGGGGGCCAGAAATGAGCAGTTCTTC. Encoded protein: CASSGSAGARNEQFF. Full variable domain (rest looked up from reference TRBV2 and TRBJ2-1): EPEVTQTPSHQVTQMGQEVILRCVPISNHLYFYWYRQILGQKVEFLVSFYNNEISEKSEIFDDQFSVERPDGSNFTLKIRSTKLEDSAMYFCASSGSAGARNEQFFGPGTRLTVL.

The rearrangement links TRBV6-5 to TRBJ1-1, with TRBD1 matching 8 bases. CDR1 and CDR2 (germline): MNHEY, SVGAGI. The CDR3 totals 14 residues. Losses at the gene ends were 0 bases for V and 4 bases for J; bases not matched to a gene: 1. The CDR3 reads CASSYSTGGTEAFF. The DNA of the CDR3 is TGTGCCAGCAGTTACTCAACAGGGGGCACTGAAGCTTTCTTT.

CDR3 residues: CASRGQGANGYTF. As DNA, the CDR3 is TGTGCCAGCAGGGGACAGGGGGCGAATGGCTACACCTTC. The chain couples TRBV6-1 to TRBJ1-2; the match to TRBD1 covers 12 bases. CDR1 and CDR2 (germline): MNHNS, SASEGT. J was trimmed by 6 bases and V by 6 bases; bases with no gene match: 2. This CDR3 spans 13 amino acids.

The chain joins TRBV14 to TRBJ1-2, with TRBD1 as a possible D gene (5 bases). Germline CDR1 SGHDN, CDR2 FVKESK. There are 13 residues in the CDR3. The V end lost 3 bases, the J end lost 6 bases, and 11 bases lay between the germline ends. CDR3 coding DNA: TGTGCCAGCAGCCACAAGCGGGGGAATGGCTACACCTTC. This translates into CASSHKRGNGYTF. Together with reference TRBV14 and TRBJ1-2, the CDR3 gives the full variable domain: EAGVTQFPSHSVIEKGQTVTLRCDPISGHDNLYWYRRVMGKEIKFLLHFVKESKQDESGMPNNRFLAERTGGTYSTLKVQPAELEDSGVYFCASSHKRGNGYTFGSGTRLTVV.

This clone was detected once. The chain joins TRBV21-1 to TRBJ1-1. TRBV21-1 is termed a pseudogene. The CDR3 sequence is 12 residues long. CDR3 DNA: TGTGCCAGCAGCTTAAAGAACACTGAAGCTTTCTTT. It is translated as CASSLKNTEAFF.

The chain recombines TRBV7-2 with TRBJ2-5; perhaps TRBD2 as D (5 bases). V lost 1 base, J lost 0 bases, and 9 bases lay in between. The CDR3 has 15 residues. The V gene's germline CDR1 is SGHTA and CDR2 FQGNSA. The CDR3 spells CASSLEARDQETQYF. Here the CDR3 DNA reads TGTGCCAGCAGCTTAGAGGCGCGGGACCAAGAGACCCAGTACTTC.

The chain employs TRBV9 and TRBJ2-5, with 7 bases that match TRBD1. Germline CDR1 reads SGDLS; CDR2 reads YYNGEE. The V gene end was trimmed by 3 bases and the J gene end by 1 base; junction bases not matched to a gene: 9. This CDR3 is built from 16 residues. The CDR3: CASSARDRGFQETQYF. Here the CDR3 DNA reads TGTGCCAGCAGCGCCCGGGACAGAGGTTTCCAAGAGACCCAGTACTTC. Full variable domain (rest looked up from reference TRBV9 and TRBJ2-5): DSGVTQTPKHLITATGQRVTLRCSPRSGDLSVYWYQQSLDQGLQFLIQYYNGEERAKGNILERFSAQQFPDLHSELNLSSLELGDSALYFCASSARDRGFQETQYFGPGTRLLVL.

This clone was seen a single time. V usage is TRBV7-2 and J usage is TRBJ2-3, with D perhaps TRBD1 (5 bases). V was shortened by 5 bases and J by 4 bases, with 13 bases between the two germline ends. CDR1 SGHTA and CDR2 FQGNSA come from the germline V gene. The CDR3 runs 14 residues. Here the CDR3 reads CASSKPEGADTQYF. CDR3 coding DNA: TGTGCCAGCAGCAAACCCGAAGGGGCAGATACGCAGTATTTT.

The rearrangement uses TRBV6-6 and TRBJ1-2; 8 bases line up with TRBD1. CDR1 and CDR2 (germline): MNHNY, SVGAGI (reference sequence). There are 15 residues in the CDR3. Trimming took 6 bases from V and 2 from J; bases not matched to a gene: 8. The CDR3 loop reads CASRYTGTGNYGYTF. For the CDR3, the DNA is TGTGCCAGCAGGTATACCGGGACAGGCAACTATGGCTACACCTTC.

CDR3: CAISGTDNQPQHF. CDR3 nucleotide sequence: TGTGCCATCAGTGGGACAGACAATCAGCCCCAGCATTTT. The chain recombines TRBV10-3 with TRBJ1-5, with D possibly being TRBD1 (6 bases). Germline CDR1 ENHRY, CDR2 SYGVKD. V dropped 4 bases and J dropped 3 bases, with 7 bases sitting between them. This CDR3 spans 13 amino acids.

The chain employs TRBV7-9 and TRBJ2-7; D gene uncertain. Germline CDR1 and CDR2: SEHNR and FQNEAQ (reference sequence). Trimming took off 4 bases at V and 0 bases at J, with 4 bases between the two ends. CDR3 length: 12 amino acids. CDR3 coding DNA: TGTGCCAGCAGCTCATCCTCCTACGAGCAGTACTTC. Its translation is CASSSSSYEQYF.

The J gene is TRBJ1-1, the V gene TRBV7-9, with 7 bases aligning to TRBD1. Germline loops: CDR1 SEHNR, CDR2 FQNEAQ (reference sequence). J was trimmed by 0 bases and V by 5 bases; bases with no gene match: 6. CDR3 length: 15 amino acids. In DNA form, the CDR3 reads TGTGCCAGCAGCCGGCCGACAGGGTTGAACACTGAAGCTTTCTTT. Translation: CASSRPTGLNTEAFF.